These T cell receptor beta chains were read from a single sample in a study of regulatory T cells in long-lasting Graves disease. Via MiXCR, TCRdb re-called the multiplex PCR reads, giving one row per CDR3 protein. Of approximately 400,000 distinct CDR3 sequences in the sample, about 15% were seen once. The data were also submitted as part of a second study, on T cells in Graves' hyperthyroidism and ophthalmopathy.

The material sequenced was peripheral blood mononuclear cells (PBMCs), taken at new diagnosis, from a patient treated with antithyroid drugs. These receptors were obtained from a woman aged 40 to 50 with Graves disease. Each CDR3 is given with its conserved first and last residue. D genes are given only for firm matches. Size is stated for part of the rows, as once, few or many counts, or as a class when the clone is expanded.

>TRBV20-1|TRBD1|few|TRBJ1-6|13
TGCAGTGCTAGAAGACAGGGCGATTCACCCCTCCACTTT
CSARRQGDSPLHF
>TRBV6-2/TRBV6-3|TRBD2|many|TRBJ2-3|16
TGTGCCAGCAGTTACTCTCGAGCGGGAGGTCCAGATACGCAGTATTTT
CASSYSRAGGPDTQYF
>TRBV13|-|-|TRBJ2-7|14
TGTGCCAGCAGCTTAAACCTTCAGGCCAACGAGCAGTACTTC
CASSLNLQANEQYF
>TRBV5-4|-|few|TRBJ2-5|16
TGTGCCAGCAGCCGCACCCCCGGAGGAGGGGAAGAGACCCAGTACTTC
CASSRTPGGGEETQYF
>TRBV20-1|TRBD2|many|TRBJ2-1|16
TGCAGTGCTAGAGATATCTCTAGCGGGAAGTACAATGAGCAGTTCTTC
CSARDISSGKYNEQFF
>TRBV5-5|-|few|TRBJ2-5|15
TGTGCCAGCAGCCCTTACCAGGGAAGGATGGAGACCCAGTACTTC
CASSPYQGRMETQYF
>TRBV5-5|TRBD2|-|TRBJ2-2|17
TGTGCCAGCAGCTTAGATAGCGGGAGGGCCTACACCGGGGAGCTGTTTTTT
CASSLDSGRAYTGELFF
>TRBV20-1|TRBD1|few|TRBJ2-7|15
TGCAGTGCTAGAGAGTTCGGACAGGCCTCCTACGAGCAGTACTTC
CSAREFGQASYEQYF
>TRBV28|-|many|TRBJ1-6|18
TGTGCCAGCTTGCCCCCCGCGGGGGGGTCCTCCTATAATTCACCCCTCCACTTT
CASLPPAGGSSYNSPLHF
>TRBV20-1|-|-|TRBJ2-3|18
TGCAGTGCTAGAGCCCCCCCGGTCAGAGCGGTGAGCACAGATACGCAGTATTTT
CSARAPPVRAVSTDTQYF
>TRBV11-2|TRBD1|-|TRBJ2-3|18
TGTGCCAGCAGCTTAACATACCACTCGGACAGGGTTCGAGATACGCAGTATTTT
CASSLTYHSDRVRDTQYF
>TRBV12-3/TRBV12-4|TRBD2|many|TRBJ2-3|15
TGTGCCAGCACCTCGACTAGCGGGATCGTCGATACGCAGTATTTT
CASTSTSGIVDTQYF
>TRBV15|-|many|TRBJ2-7|16
TGTGCCACCAGCAGAGCTTCCTCAGGGAGCTCCTACGAGCAGTACTTC
CATSRASSGSSYEQYF
>TRBV18|-|few|TRBJ2-7|15
TGTGCCAGCTCACCACCCGGGCAGGCGTCCTACGAGCAGTACTTC
CASSPPGQASYEQYF
>TRBV9|TRBD2|-|TRBJ2-1|16
TGTGCCAGCAGCCCGCGACTAGCGGACCCTTACAATGAGCAGTTCTTC
CASSPRLADPYNEQFF
>TRBV28|-|many|TRBJ1-1|14
TGTGCCAGCAGAAATACAGGGAGCAACACTGAAGCTTTCTTT
CASRNTGSNTEAFF
>TRBV2|TRBD2|medium-sized|TRBJ2-1|15
TGTGCCAGCAGTGTGTCTAGCGGTTCCTACAATGAGCAGTTCTTC
CASSVSSGSYNEQFF
>TRBV27|-|many|TRBJ2-1|14
TGTGCCAGCAGTTTAAGTCTGGGGGCGTATGAGCAGTTCTTC
CASSLSLGAYEQFF
>TRBV28|-|many|TRBJ1-5|11
TGTGCCAGCAGCCGGAATCAGCCCCAGCATTTT
CASSRNQPQHF
>TRBV12-3/TRBV12-4|-|many|TRBJ2-7|16
TGTGCCAGCAGTTTAAGAAGGGCACCCAAAGCCTACGAGCAGTACTTC
CASSLRRAPKAYEQYF
>TRBV10-3|-|-|TRBJ2-7|13
TGTGCCATCATGGACAGAAACTCCTACGAGCAGTACTTC
CAIMDRNSYEQYF
>TRBV30|-|many|TRBJ2-2|14
TGTGCCTGGAGTGTACAACCCGGGACCGGGGAGCTGTTTTTT
CAWSVQPGTGELFF
>TRBV6-5|-|many|TRBJ2-7|15
TGTGCCAGCAGTTACGGGCCCGGGGGCGAGTACGAGCAGTACTTC
CASSYGPGGEYEQYF
>TRBV11-2|TRBD1|few|TRBJ1-3|16
TGTGTCAGCAGCTTGACAGGGGGCTATTCTGGAAACACCATATATTTT
CVSSLTGGYSGNTIYF
>TRBV7-3|-|many|TRBJ1-1|13
TGTGCCAGCAGCTCCCTGTGGGGCACTGAAGCTTTCTTT
CASSSLWGTEAFF
>TRBV18|-|many|TRBJ2-7|16
TGTGCCAGCTCACCACAGGAGCAGTCTAGAGCCTACGAGCAGTACTTC
CASSPQEQSRAYEQYF
>TRBV19|-|many|TRBJ1-5|16
TGTGCCAGTAGTATTAGGGCAGACAATAGCAATCAGCCCCAGCATTTT
CASSIRADNSNQPQHF
>TRBV20-1|-|many|TRBJ2-7|15
TGCAGTGCTAGAGGGGAGGCAGGGGAGGCCTACGAGCAGTACTTC
CSARGEAGEAYEQYF
>TRBV30|-|many|TRBJ2-1|12
TGTGCCTGGAGTGTAACCGGGGATGAGCAGTTCTTC
CAWSVTGDEQFF
>TRBV20-1|-|few|TRBJ1-2|13
TGCAGTGCCCCATTCTATACTAACTATGGCTACACCTTC
CSAPFYTNYGYTF
>TRBV11-2|TRBD1|many|TRBJ2-2|18
TGTGCCAGCAGCTTAGCCCTCGGGACAGGGGTTAACACCGGGGAGCTGTTTTTT
CASSLALGTGVNTGELFF
>TRBV7-9|-|few|TRBJ2-1|14
TGTGCCAGCACTTACCATGGTGAGGGGGGTGAGCAGTTCTTC
CASTYHGEGGEQFF
>TRBV5-6|-|-|TRBJ2-7|15
TGTGCCAGCAGCCCCCCCGACAGGTTCTCCTACGAGCAGTACTTC
CASSPPDRFSYEQYF
>TRBV15|TRBD2|many|TRBJ2-7|13
TGTGCCACCAACCCCGGGAGGGCCCACGAGCAGTACTTC
CATNPGRAHEQYF